The rows below give T cell receptor beta chains drawn from one sample of a study of T cell responses to AZD1222 COVID-19 vaccine. Profiling relied on immunoSEQ multiplex PCR, and the TCRdb table lists in-frame clones only, not all of them. Of around 120,000 clones listed, around 89% are singletons. The input for sequencing was peripheral blood, taken 28 days after the second AZD1222 dose. The receptors derive from an adult who received the AZD1222 COVID-19 vaccine. The CDR3 runs from the conserved cysteine through the conserved F or W. A D gene is named only where the DNA matches it firmly. Some rows mark clone size as missing; the rest say once, few, many or name a class of expanded clone.

j_call: TRBJ1-3
clone_size: few
v_call: TRBV11-3
d_call: -
cdr3_nt: TGTGCCAGCAGCCAGGACAGCTCTGGAAACACCATATATTTT
cdr3_aa: CASSQDSSGNTIYF

j_call: TRBJ2-5
clone_size: -
v_call: TRBV6-2/TRBV6-3
d_call: -
cdr3_nt: TGTGCCAGCAGTTACGTCAACCAAGAGACCCAGTACTTC
cdr3_aa: CASSYVNQETQYF

j_call: TRBJ2-7
clone_size: -
v_call: TRBV10-3
d_call: -
cdr3_nt: TGTGCCATCAGTGAATCAGGGAGCTCCTACGAGCAGTACTTC
cdr3_aa: CAISESGSSYEQYF

j_call: TRBJ2-3
clone_size: -
v_call: TRBV4-1
d_call: -
cdr3_nt: TGCGCCAGCAGCCGGAAGACCGATACGCAGTATTTT
cdr3_aa: CASSRKTDTQYF

j_call: TRBJ1-2
clone_size: once
v_call: TRBV12-3/TRBV12-4
d_call: -
cdr3_nt: TGTGCCAGCAGTCCCGGGATGGGGAGCTACACCTTC
cdr3_aa: CASSPGMGSYTF

j_call: TRBJ2-5
clone_size: once
v_call: TRBV15
d_call: TRBD1
cdr3_nt: TGTGCCACCAGCAGGGACAGGGTGCAAGAGACCCAGTACTTC
cdr3_aa: CATSRDRVQETQYF

j_call: TRBJ1-2
clone_size: -
v_call: TRBV29-1
d_call: TRBD1
cdr3_nt: TGCAGCGTTGAAGGGGGCCGGGACAGCCTCTATGGCTACACCTTC
cdr3_aa: CSVEGGRDSLYGYTF

j_call: TRBJ2-1
clone_size: -
v_call: TRBV7-7
d_call: TRBD2
cdr3_nt: TGTGCTAGCAGCTTCGGACTAGCGGGAGGCAATGAGCAGTTCTTC
cdr3_aa: CASSFGLAGGNEQFF

j_call: TRBJ2-7
clone_size: once
v_call: TRBV2
d_call: -
cdr3_nt: TGTGCCAGCAGTGACCAGGAGATACGTTACTACGAGCAGTACTTC
cdr3_aa: CASSDQEIRYYEQYF

j_call: TRBJ2-7
clone_size: -
v_call: TRBV9
d_call: -
cdr3_nt: TGTGCCAGCAGCGCCCAATCCCCCGGGTTCTCGTCCGAGCAGTACTTC
cdr3_aa: CASSAQSPGFSSEQYF

j_call: TRBJ1-2
clone_size: -
v_call: TRBV7-2
d_call: -
cdr3_nt: TGTGCCAGCAGCTTAGATAACTATGGCTACACCTTC
cdr3_aa: CASSLDNYGYTF

j_call: TRBJ1-1
clone_size: -
v_call: TRBV5-5
d_call: -
cdr3_nt: TGTGCCAGCAGCATGACAGGTTCGCCCGAAGCTTTCTTT
cdr3_aa: CASSMTGSPEAFF

j_call: TRBJ1-1
clone_size: -
v_call: TRBV9
d_call: TRBD1
cdr3_nt: TGTGCCAGCAGCGTAGAACAGGGGGCTCGTGAAGCTTTCTTT
cdr3_aa: CASSVEQGAREAFF

j_call: TRBJ2-5
clone_size: -
v_call: TRBV27
d_call: TRBD2
cdr3_nt: TGTGCCAGCAGTTTATCGACCGGGGGGCTAGCGGGGTTCCAAGAGACCCAGTACTTC
cdr3_aa: CASSLSTGGLAGFQETQYF

j_call: TRBJ2-1
clone_size: -
v_call: TRBV19
d_call: TRBD2
cdr3_nt: TGTGCCAGTAGTGCCGCAGGCGGGAGTATGGGCAATGAGCAGTTCTTC
cdr3_aa: CASSAAGGSMGNEQFF

j_call: TRBJ2-7
clone_size: -
v_call: TRBV7-2
d_call: -
cdr3_nt: TGTGCCAGCAGCCGACCCCTGGACGAGCAGTACTTC
cdr3_aa: CASSRPLDEQYF

j_call: TRBJ2-3
clone_size: -
v_call: TRBV28
d_call: TRBD1
cdr3_nt: TGTGCCAGCAGTTTAGACAGGGTGGCAGATACGCAGTATTTT
cdr3_aa: CASSLDRVADTQYF

j_call: TRBJ2-7
clone_size: -
v_call: TRBV19
d_call: -
cdr3_nt: TGTGCCAGTAGTATCGGGGCCTCACGGATGGAAAGTTACGAGCAGTACTTC
cdr3_aa: CASSIGASRMESYEQYF

j_call: TRBJ1-2
clone_size: -
v_call: TRBV3-1/TRBV3-2
d_call: TRBD1
cdr3_nt: TGTGCCAGCAGCCAAGGGGCAGGGGGCGCGTTCGGCTACACCTTC
cdr3_aa: CASSQGAGGAFGYTF

j_call: TRBJ2-4
clone_size: -
v_call: TRBV5-1
d_call: -
cdr3_nt: TGCGCCAGCAGCTTTGGGCAGGCGATAAACATTCAGTACTTC
cdr3_aa: CASSFGQAINIQYF

j_call: TRBJ2-1
clone_size: -
v_call: TRBV2
d_call: -
cdr3_nt: TGTGCCAGCAGTGAACCGGGACGGGCCCCCAATGAGCAGTTCTTC
cdr3_aa: CASSEPGRAPNEQFF

j_call: TRBJ1-2
clone_size: -
v_call: TRBV27
d_call: -
cdr3_nt: TGTGCCAGCAGTTTATCTGCCCAGGGGCGCGGCTACACCTTC
cdr3_aa: CASSLSAQGRGYTF

j_call: TRBJ2-7
clone_size: -
v_call: TRBV3-1/TRBV3-2
d_call: -
cdr3_nt: TGTGCCAGCAGCCAAGCGGGGGCCGAAGAGCAGTACTTC
cdr3_aa: CASSQAGAEEQYF

j_call: TRBJ2-1
clone_size: -
v_call: TRBV6-2/TRBV6-3
d_call: TRBD1
cdr3_nt: TGTGCCAGCAGTTACTGGGACAGCACCTACAATGAGCAGTTCTTC
cdr3_aa: CASSYWDSTYNEQFF

j_call: TRBJ1-2
clone_size: -
v_call: TRBV4-1
d_call: -
cdr3_nt: TGCGCCAGCAGCCAAGTGAGTCCGGGGAACTATGGCTACACCTTC
cdr3_aa: CASSQVSPGNYGYTF

j_call: TRBJ1-4
clone_size: -
v_call: TRBV5-8
d_call: -
cdr3_nt: TGTGCCAGCAGCTTCCAGGGAGTCAGTGAAAAACTGTTTTTT
cdr3_aa: CASSFQGVSEKLFF

j_call: TRBJ2-6
clone_size: -
v_call: TRBV4-2
d_call: -
cdr3_nt: TGTGCCAGCAGCCAAGAATCTAGCACCATCGGGGCCAACGTCCTGACTTTC
cdr3_aa: CASSQESSTIGANVLTF

j_call: TRBJ1-1
clone_size: -
v_call: TRBV5-4
d_call: -
cdr3_nt: TGTGCCAGCAGCTTGGTTCCGAACACTGAAGCTTTCTTT
cdr3_aa: CASSLVPNTEAFF

j_call: TRBJ1-5
clone_size: -
v_call: TRBV7-9
d_call: TRBD1
cdr3_nt: TGTGCCAGCAGCCCGGGACAGGGCGAGGGCAATCAGCCCCAGCATTTT
cdr3_aa: CASSPGQGEGNQPQHF

j_call: TRBJ1-6
clone_size: -
v_call: TRBV5-1
d_call: -
cdr3_nt: TGCGCCAGCAGCTTAGACCTAGCCCGGGCCTCACCCCTCCACTTT
cdr3_aa: CASSLDLARASPLHF

j_call: TRBJ2-1
clone_size: -
v_call: TRBV7-6
d_call: TRBD1
cdr3_nt: TGTGCCAGCACCAACGGACAGGGATTAGACAATGAGCAGTTCTTC
cdr3_aa: CASTNGQGLDNEQFF

j_call: TRBJ2-3
clone_size: -
v_call: TRBV7-8
d_call: -
cdr3_nt: TGTGCCAGCAGCTTAAGGGACGGCGATACGCAGTATTTT
cdr3_aa: CASSLRDGDTQYF

j_call: TRBJ1-3
clone_size: -
v_call: TRBV6-5
d_call: -
cdr3_nt: TGTGCCAGCAGTTACAGTGCAACCTCCTCTGGAAACACCATATATTTT
cdr3_aa: CASSYSATSSGNTIYF

j_call: TRBJ1-5
clone_size: few
v_call: TRBV19
d_call: TRBD1
cdr3_nt: TGTGCCAGTAACAGGGGTAGCAATCAGCCCCAGCATTTT
cdr3_aa: CASNRGSNQPQHF

j_call: TRBJ2-1
clone_size: -
v_call: TRBV5-1
d_call: TRBD2
cdr3_nt: TGCGCCAGCAGCTTGGTACTAGCGGGGGGGCCGGGTTCCTACAATGAGCAGTTCTTC
cdr3_aa: CASSLVLAGGPGSYNEQFF

j_call: TRBJ1-1
clone_size: -
v_call: TRBV5-1
d_call: TRBD1
cdr3_nt: TGCGCCAGCAGCCCCGGACAGGGGCGAGGGAAAAACACTGAAGCTTTCTTT
cdr3_aa: CASSPGQGRGKNTEAFF

j_call: TRBJ1-2
clone_size: -
v_call: TRBV30
d_call: TRBD1
cdr3_nt: TGTGCTGGTGGGGGACAGGGGGTCTATAGCTACACCTTC
cdr3_aa: CAGGGQGVYSYTF

j_call: TRBJ1-5
clone_size: -
v_call: TRBV19
d_call: -
cdr3_nt: TGTGCCAGTAACAAAGACCTGGGCTATCAGCCCCAGCATTTT
cdr3_aa: CASNKDLGYQPQHF

j_call: TRBJ2-2
clone_size: -
v_call: TRBV11-2
d_call: -
cdr3_nt: TGTGCCAGCAACTTGGTTGGCTCCGGGGAGCTGTTTTTT
cdr3_aa: CASNLVGSGELFF

j_call: TRBJ2-5
clone_size: -
v_call: TRBV7-3
d_call: TRBD2
cdr3_nt: TGTGCCAGCAGCGCAGGGACTAGCGGGGGCCTCGTTGGGGAAACCCAGTACTTC
cdr3_aa: CASSAGTSGGLVGETQYF

j_call: TRBJ1-1
clone_size: -
v_call: TRBV2
d_call: -
cdr3_nt: TGTGCCAGCAGTGTGACAGCGGGAGCTTTCTTT
cdr3_aa: CASSVTAGAFF

j_call: TRBJ2-7
clone_size: once
v_call: TRBV28
d_call: TRBD2
cdr3_nt: TGTGCCAGCAGCCCTAGCGGCCCCTACGAGCAGTACTTC
cdr3_aa: CASSPSGPYEQYF

j_call: TRBJ2-7
clone_size: -
v_call: TRBV7-7
d_call: -
cdr3_nt: TGTGCTAGCAGCTTCTCCTGGGAAGCCTCCTACGAGCAGTACTTC
cdr3_aa: CASSFSWEASYEQYF

j_call: TRBJ2-6
clone_size: -
v_call: TRBV4-2
d_call: -
cdr3_nt: TGTGCCAGCAGCCACAATCAGGGGTCCACTGCTGGGGCCAACGTCCTGACTTTC
cdr3_aa: CASSHNQGSTAGANVLTF

j_call: TRBJ1-3
clone_size: once
v_call: TRBV27
d_call: TRBD1
cdr3_nt: TGTGCCAGCAGCCCCCTGGCCCCGACAGGGGCGGCTGGAAACACCATATATTTT
cdr3_aa: CASSPLAPTGAAGNTIYF

j_call: TRBJ2-7
clone_size: -
v_call: TRBV25-1
d_call: -
cdr3_nt: TGTGCCAGCACCGAGGACCGCGGAAGCTCCTACGAGCAGTACTTC
cdr3_aa: CASTEDRGSSYEQYF

j_call: TRBJ1-2
clone_size: -
v_call: TRBV28
d_call: TRBD1
cdr3_nt: TGTGCCAGCAGTTTAGGGACAGCCTATTCGAGGACCTTC
cdr3_aa: CASSLGTAYSRTF

j_call: TRBJ1-5
clone_size: -
v_call: TRBV9
d_call: -
cdr3_nt: TGTGCCAGCAGCGTAGGAGGAACGAGTCAGCCCCAGCATTTT
cdr3_aa: CASSVGGTSQPQHF

j_call: TRBJ1-2
clone_size: -
v_call: TRBV2
d_call: -
cdr3_nt: TGTGCCAGCAGTGAATCAGGGCGCCTGGATGGCTACACCTTC
cdr3_aa: CASSESGRLDGYTF

j_call: TRBJ1-6
clone_size: -
v_call: TRBV18
d_call: TRBD1
cdr3_nt: TGTGCCAGCTCGCAAGTACAGGGGTCGGGTTCACCCCTCCACTTT
cdr3_aa: CASSQVQGSGSPLHF

j_call: TRBJ1-5
clone_size: -
v_call: TRBV12-5
d_call: -
cdr3_nt: TGTGCTAGTGGTTTGATTGTGGGCGGCCTTCTTCCGCCCCAGCATTTT
cdr3_aa: CASGLIVGGLLPPQHF

j_call: TRBJ2-7
clone_size: -
v_call: TRBV18
d_call: TRBD2
cdr3_nt: TGTGCCAGCTCACCAAGTTCTGGGGATCGACGGCGGGAGGGGAAGTACGAGCAGTACTTC
cdr3_aa: CASSPSSGDRRREGKYEQYF

j_call: TRBJ1-1
clone_size: -
v_call: TRBV9
d_call: TRBD1
cdr3_nt: TGTGCCAGCAGCTTTGGACAGGATGGGAACACTGAAGCTTTCTTT
cdr3_aa: CASSFGQDGNTEAFF

j_call: TRBJ1-6
clone_size: -
v_call: TRBV4-3
d_call: -
cdr3_nt: TGCGCCAGCAGCCAAGCGGGGGAAATAAGTTCACCCCTCCACTTT
cdr3_aa: CASSQAGEISSPLHF

j_call: TRBJ1-4
clone_size: -
v_call: TRBV3-1/TRBV3-2
d_call: -
cdr3_nt: TGTGCCAGCAGCAACCGGGAGCAAGAAAAACTGTTTTTT
cdr3_aa: CASSNREQEKLFF

j_call: TRBJ1-2
clone_size: -
v_call: TRBV9
d_call: TRBD1
cdr3_nt: TGTGCCAGCAGCGTAGACAGGGGGCAATATGGCTACACCTTC
cdr3_aa: CASSVDRGQYGYTF

j_call: TRBJ2-1
clone_size: -
v_call: TRBV6-5
d_call: -
cdr3_nt: TGTGCCAGCAGTATCGGACATTCCGATGAGCAGTTCTTC
cdr3_aa: CASSIGHSDEQFF